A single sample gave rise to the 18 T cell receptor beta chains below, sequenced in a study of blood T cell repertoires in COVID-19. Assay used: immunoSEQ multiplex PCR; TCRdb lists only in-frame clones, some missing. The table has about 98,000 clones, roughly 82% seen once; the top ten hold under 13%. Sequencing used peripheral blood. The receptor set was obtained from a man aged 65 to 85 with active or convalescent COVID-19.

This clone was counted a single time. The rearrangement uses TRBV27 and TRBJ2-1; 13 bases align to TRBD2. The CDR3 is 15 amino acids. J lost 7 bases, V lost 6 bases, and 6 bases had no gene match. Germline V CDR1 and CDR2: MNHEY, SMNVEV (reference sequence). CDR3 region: CASRRRTSGGNEQFF. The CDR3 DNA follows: TGTGCCAGCAGACGGAGGACTAGCGGGGGAAATGAGCAGTTCTTC.

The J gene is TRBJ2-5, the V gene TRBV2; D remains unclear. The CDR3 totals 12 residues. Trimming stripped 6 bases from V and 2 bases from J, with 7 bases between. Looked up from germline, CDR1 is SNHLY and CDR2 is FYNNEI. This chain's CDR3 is CASRNWQETQYF. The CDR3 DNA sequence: TGTGCCAGCAGGAACTGGCAAGAGACCCAGTACTTC.

In DNA, the CDR3 is TGTGCCACCAGTGATTTGCAAATTGACCAGGACACTGAAGCTTTCTTT. Translation: CATSDLQIDQDTEAFF. The chain is built from TRBV24-1 and TRBJ1-1; D is undetermined. Per the germline V gene, CDR1 is KGHDR and CDR2 is SFDVKD. The CDR3 runs to 16 residues. V dropped 0 bases and J dropped 3 bases, with 13 bases sitting between them.

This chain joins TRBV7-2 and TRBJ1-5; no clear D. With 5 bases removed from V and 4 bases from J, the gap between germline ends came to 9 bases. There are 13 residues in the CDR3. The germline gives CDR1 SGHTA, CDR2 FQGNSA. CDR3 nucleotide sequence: TGTGCCAGCAGCCCTAATACGAATCAGCCCCAGCATTTT. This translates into CASSPNTNQPQHF.

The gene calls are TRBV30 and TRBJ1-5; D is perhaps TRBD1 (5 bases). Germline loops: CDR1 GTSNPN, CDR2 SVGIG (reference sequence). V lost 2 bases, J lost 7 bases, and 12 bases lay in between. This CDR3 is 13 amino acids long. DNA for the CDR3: TGTGCCTGGAGTCCCAGGGTGGGGCAGCCCCAGCATTTT. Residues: CAWSPRVGQPQHF.

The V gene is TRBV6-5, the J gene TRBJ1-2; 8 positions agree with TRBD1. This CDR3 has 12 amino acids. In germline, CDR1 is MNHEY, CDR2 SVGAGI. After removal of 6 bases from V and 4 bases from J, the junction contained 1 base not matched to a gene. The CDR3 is CASRTGVYGYTF. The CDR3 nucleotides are TGTGCCAGCAGGACAGGGGTCTATGGCTACACCTTC.

The CDR3 sequence: CAISDAGYEQYF. The CDR3 DNA sequence: TGTGCCATCAGTGATGCGGGGTACGAGCAGTACTTC. The chain is built from TRBV10-3 and TRBJ2-7; tentatively, D is TRBD2 (6 bases). Germline CDR1 and CDR2: ENHRY and SYGVKD. V gave up 3 bases and J gave up 4 bases, with 7 bases separating them. CDR3 length equals 12 residues.

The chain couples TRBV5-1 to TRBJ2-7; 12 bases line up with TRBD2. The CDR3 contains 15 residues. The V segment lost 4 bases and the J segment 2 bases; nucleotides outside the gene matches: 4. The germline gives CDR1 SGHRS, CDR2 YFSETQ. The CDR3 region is CASSPRTSGAYEQYF. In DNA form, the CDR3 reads TGCGCCAGCAGCCCCAGGACTAGCGGGGCCTACGAGCAGTACTTC. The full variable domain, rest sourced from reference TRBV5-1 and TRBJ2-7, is KAGVTQTPRYLIKTRGQQVTLSCSPISGHRSVSWYQQTPGQGLQFLFEYFSETQRNKGNFPGRFSGRQFSNSRSEMNVSTLELGDSALYLCASSPRTSGAYEQYFGPGTRLTVT.

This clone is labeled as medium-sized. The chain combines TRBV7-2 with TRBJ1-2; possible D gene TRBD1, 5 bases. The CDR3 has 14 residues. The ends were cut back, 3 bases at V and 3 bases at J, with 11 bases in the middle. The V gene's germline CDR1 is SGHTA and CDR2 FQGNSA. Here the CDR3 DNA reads TGTGCCAGCAGCTTTTTGGACATAGACTATGGCTACACCTTC. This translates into CASSFLDIDYGYTF.

CDR3 residues: CASSSPSLNTGELFF. In DNA form, the CDR3 reads TGTGCCAGCAGCTCCCCCTCCCTGAACACCGGGGAGCTGTTTTTT. V usage is TRBV5-4 and J usage is TRBJ2-2, with unresolved D. CDR1 and CDR2 (germline): SGHNT, YYREEE (reference sequence). V dropped 3 bases and J dropped 1 base, with 10 bases sitting between them. There are 15 residues in the CDR3.

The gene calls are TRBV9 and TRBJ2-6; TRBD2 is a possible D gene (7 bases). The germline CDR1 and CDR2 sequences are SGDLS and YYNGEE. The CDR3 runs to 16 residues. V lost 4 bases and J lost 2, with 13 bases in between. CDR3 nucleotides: TGTGCCAGCAGCCCTAGGGGGGGGGCTGGGGCCAACGTCCTGACTTTC. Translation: CASSPRGGAGANVLTF. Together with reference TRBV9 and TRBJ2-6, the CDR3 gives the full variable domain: DSGVTQTPKHLITATGQRVTLRCSPRSGDLSVYWYQQSLDQGLQFLIQYYNGEERAKGNILERFSAQQFPDLHSELNLSSLELGDSALYFCASSPRGGAGANVLTFGAGSRLTVL.

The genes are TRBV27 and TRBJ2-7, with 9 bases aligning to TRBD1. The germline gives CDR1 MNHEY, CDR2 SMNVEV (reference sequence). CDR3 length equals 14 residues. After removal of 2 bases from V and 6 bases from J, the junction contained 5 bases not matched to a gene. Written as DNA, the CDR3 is TGTGCCAGCAGTTTAGACAGGGGGTATGGCGAGCAGTACTTC. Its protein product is CASSLDRGYGEQYF.

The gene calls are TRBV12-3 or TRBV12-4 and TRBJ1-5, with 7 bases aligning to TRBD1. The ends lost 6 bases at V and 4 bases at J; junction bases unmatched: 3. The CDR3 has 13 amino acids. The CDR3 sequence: CASSGQVNQPQHF. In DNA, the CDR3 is TGTGCCAGCAGCGGACAGGTTAATCAGCCCCAGCATTTT.

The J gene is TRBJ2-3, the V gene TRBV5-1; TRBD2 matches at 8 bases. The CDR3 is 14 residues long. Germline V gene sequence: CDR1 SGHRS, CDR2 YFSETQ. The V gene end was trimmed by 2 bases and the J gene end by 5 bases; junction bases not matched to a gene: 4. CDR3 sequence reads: CASSFGGGIDTQYF. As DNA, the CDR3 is TGCGCCAGCAGCTTCGGCGGGGGGATAGATACGCAGTATTTT.

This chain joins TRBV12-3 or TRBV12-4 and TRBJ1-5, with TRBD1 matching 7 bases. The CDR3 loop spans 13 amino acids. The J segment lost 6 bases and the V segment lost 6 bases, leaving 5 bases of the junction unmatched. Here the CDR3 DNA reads TGTGCCAGCAGGCCTACAGGGGTTCAGCCCCAGCATTTT. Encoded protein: CASRPTGVQPQHF.

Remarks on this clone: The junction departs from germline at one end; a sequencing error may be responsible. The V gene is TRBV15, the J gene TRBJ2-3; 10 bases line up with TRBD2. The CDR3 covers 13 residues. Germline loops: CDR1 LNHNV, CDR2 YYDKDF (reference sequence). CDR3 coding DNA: TGTGCCACCGGCAGCGGGGGGGTTCATACGCAGTATTTT. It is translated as CATGSGGVHTQYF.

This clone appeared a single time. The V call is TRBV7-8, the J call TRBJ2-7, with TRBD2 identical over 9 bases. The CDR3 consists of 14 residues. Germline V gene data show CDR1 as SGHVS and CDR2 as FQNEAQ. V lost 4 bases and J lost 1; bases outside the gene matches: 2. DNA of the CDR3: TGTGCCAGCAGCTCTAGCGGGGATTCCTACGAGCAGTACTTC. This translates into CASSSSGDSYEQYF.

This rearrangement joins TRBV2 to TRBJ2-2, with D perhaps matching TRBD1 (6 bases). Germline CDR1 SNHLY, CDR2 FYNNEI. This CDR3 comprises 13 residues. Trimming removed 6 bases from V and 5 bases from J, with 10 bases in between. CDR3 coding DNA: TGTGCCAGCAGCGGCACAGGGACCGGGGAGCTGTTTTTT. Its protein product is CASSGTGTGELFF.